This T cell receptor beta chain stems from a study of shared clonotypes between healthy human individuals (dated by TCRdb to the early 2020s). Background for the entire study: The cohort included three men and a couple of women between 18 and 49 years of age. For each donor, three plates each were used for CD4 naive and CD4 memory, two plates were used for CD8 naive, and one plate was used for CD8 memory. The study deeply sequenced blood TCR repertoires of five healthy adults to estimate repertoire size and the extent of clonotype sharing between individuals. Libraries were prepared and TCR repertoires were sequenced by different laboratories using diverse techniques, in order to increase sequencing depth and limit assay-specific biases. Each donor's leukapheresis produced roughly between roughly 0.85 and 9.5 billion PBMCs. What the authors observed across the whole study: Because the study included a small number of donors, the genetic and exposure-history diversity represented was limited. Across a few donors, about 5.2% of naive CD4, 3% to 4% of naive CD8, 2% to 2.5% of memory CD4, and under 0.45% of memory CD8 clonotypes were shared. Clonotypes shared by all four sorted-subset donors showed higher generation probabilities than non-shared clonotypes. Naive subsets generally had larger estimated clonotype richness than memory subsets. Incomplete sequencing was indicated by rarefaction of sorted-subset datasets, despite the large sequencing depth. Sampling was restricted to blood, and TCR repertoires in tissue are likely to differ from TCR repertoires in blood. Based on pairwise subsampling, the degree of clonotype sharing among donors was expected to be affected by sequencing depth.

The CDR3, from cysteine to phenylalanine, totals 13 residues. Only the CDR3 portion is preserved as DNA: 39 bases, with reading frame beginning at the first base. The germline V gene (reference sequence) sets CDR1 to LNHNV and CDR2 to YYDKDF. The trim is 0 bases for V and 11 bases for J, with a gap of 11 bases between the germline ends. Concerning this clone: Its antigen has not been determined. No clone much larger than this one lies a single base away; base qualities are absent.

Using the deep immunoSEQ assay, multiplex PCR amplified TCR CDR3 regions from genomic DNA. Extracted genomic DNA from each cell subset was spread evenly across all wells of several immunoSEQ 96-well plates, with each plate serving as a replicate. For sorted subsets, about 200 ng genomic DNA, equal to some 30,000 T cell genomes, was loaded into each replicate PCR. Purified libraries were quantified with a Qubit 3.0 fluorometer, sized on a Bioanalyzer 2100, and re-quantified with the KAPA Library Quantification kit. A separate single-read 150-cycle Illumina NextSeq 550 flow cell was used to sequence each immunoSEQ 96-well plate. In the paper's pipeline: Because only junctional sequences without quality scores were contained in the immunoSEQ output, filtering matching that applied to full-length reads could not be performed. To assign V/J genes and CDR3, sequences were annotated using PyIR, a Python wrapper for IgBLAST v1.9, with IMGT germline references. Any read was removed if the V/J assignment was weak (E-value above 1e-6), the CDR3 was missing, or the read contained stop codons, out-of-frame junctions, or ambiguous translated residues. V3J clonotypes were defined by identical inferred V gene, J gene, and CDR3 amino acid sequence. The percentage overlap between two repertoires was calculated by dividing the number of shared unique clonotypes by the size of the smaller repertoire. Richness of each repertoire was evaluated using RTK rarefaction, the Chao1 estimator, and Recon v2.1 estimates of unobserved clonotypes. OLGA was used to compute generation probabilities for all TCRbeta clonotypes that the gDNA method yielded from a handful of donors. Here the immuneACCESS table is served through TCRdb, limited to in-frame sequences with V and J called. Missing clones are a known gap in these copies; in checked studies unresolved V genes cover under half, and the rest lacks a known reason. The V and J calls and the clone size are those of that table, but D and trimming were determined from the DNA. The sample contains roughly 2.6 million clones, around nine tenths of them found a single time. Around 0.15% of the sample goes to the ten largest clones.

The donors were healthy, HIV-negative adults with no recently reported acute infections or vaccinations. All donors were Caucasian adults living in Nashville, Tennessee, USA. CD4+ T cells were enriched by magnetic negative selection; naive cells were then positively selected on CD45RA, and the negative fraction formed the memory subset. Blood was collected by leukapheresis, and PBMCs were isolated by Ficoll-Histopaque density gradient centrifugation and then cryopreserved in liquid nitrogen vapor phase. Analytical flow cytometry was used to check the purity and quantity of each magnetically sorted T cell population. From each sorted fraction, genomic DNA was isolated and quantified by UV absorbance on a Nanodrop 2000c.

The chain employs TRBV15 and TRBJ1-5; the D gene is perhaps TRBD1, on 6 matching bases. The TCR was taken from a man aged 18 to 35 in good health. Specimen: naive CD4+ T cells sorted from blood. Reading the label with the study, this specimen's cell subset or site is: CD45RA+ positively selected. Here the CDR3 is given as CATSRDPGEAQHF. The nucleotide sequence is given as TGTGCCACCAGCAGAGATCCAGGGGAGGCCCAGCATTTT.